These T cell receptor beta chains were read from a single sample in a study of T cells expressing NK-cell markers. TCRdb re-called the 5' RACE reads; one entry per CDR3 protein, DNA not given. This sample contains roughly 430,000 distinct CDR3 sequences. The sample consisted of blood T cells: a sorted CD56 or NKG2C T cell subset, CD4+ or CD8+ T cells, or bulk PBMC T cells (not recorded which). Receptor source: a woman aged 18-70 years in good health. Both conserved end residues are part of each CDR3.

j_call: TRBJ2-1; v_call: TRBV7-7; cdr3_aa: CASSLGGQYNEQFF
j_call: TRBJ2-5; v_call: TRBV11-3; cdr3_aa: CASSLVGVQGETQYF
j_call: TRBJ1-5; v_call: TRBV5-6; cdr3_aa: CASSLLGAEGQPQHF
j_call: TRBJ1-5; v_call: TRBV12-3/TRBV12-4; cdr3_aa: CASTWGRSQPQHF
j_call: TRBJ2-1; v_call: TRBV15; cdr3_aa: CATSRVLGTGYNEQFF
j_call: TRBJ2-1; v_call: TRBV15; cdr3_aa: CATSREGPAVGSSYNEQFF
j_call: TRBJ2-5; v_call: TRBV5-1; cdr3_aa: CASSLVGTATETQYF
j_call: TRBJ2-5; v_call: TRBV15; cdr3_aa: CATSMLGTGEETQYF
j_call: TRBJ2-1; v_call: TRBV7-3; cdr3_aa: CASSSDRLNEQFF
j_call: TRBJ1-1; v_call: TRBV6-2/TRBV6-3; cdr3_aa: CASSLRLLEAFF
j_call: TRBJ2-5; v_call: TRBV12-3/TRBV12-4; cdr3_aa: CASSPTRRDRETQYF
j_call: TRBJ2-1; v_call: TRBV7-2; cdr3_aa: CASSLATKVEQFF
j_call: TRBJ2-5; v_call: TRBV29-1; cdr3_aa: CSVAVRSGETQYF
j_call: TRBJ1-1; v_call: TRBV6-9; cdr3_aa: CASSYSSDLNTEAFF
j_call: TRBJ2-1; v_call: TRBV4-3; cdr3_aa: CASSQGQGSNNEQFF
j_call: TRBJ2-1; v_call: TRBV12-3/TRBV12-4; cdr3_aa: CASSFGDGFYNEQFF
j_call: TRBJ1-1; v_call: TRBV19; cdr3_aa: CASSIGGTGNTEAFF
j_call: TRBJ1-1; v_call: TRBV6-5; cdr3_aa: CASSYDTGYVTEAFF
j_call: TRBJ2-3; v_call: TRBV7-9; cdr3_aa: CASSPIAGTTDTQYF
j_call: TRBJ2-4; v_call: TRBV12-3/TRBV12-4; cdr3_aa: CASRSTGVHIQYF
j_call: TRBJ2-1; v_call: TRBV5-1; cdr3_aa: CANSSRQNEQFF
j_call: TRBJ2-1; v_call: TRBV5-1; cdr3_aa: CASSFAISQNEQFF
j_call: TRBJ2-1; v_call: TRBV4-3; cdr3_aa: CASSQDFGNEQFF
j_call: TRBJ1-1; v_call: TRBV9; cdr3_aa: CASSDRGTLNTEAFF
j_call: TRBJ2-5; v_call: TRBV5-1; cdr3_aa: CASFGGVPRGQYF
j_call: TRBJ2-5; v_call: TRBV20-1; cdr3_aa: CSARDQARETQYF
j_call: TRBJ2-7; v_call: TRBV6-1; cdr3_aa: CASAMDRGRYEQYF
j_call: TRBJ2-7; v_call: TRBV27; cdr3_aa: CASSAHGAYEQYF
j_call: TRBJ1-5; v_call: TRBV5-4; cdr3_aa: CASSLQGVNQPQHF
j_call: TRBJ2-5; v_call: TRBV14; cdr3_aa: CASNPGTGYGQETQYF
j_call: TRBJ1-1; v_call: TRBV20-1; cdr3_aa: CSARVAHENTEAFF
j_call: TRBJ2-5; v_call: TRBV29-1; cdr3_aa: CSVEDEGQGGQETQYF
j_call: TRBJ2-3; v_call: TRBV20-1; cdr3_aa: CSARAPGGDTQYF
j_call: TRBJ1-5; v_call: TRBV29-1; cdr3_aa: CSVRDGSNQPQHF
j_call: TRBJ1-3; v_call: TRBV4-2; cdr3_aa: CASSQDLALSSGNTIYF
j_call: TRBJ2-1; v_call: TRBV19; cdr3_aa: CACSDRAHYNEQFF
j_call: TRBJ2-3; v_call: TRBV7-3; cdr3_aa: CASSLTEAGKDTQYF
j_call: TRBJ2-3; v_call: TRBV18; cdr3_aa: CASSKTPGKGADTQYF
j_call: TRBJ1-1; v_call: TRBV9; cdr3_aa: CASSGTGGWNTEAFF
j_call: TRBJ2-3; v_call: TRBV12-3/TRBV12-4; cdr3_aa: CASSPRGGPTDTQYF
j_call: TRBJ2-1; v_call: TRBV6-2/TRBV6-3; cdr3_aa: CASSWSVAYNEQFF
j_call: TRBJ1-2; v_call: TRBV7-9; cdr3_aa: CASSETGTNYGYTF
j_call: TRBJ2-5; v_call: TRBV6-5; cdr3_aa: CASSYWPAGGNQETQYF
j_call: TRBJ2-1; v_call: TRBV9; cdr3_aa: CASSGDGSWSYNEQFF
j_call: TRBJ2-5; v_call: TRBV3-1; cdr3_aa: CASSQDWGGGETQYF
j_call: TRBJ2-1; v_call: TRBV20-1; cdr3_aa: CSARDPAGGRVNEQFF
j_call: TRBJ2-3; v_call: TRBV30; cdr3_aa: CAWSRGGGPDTQYF
j_call: TRBJ2-2; v_call: TRBV7-3; cdr3_aa: CASSFSGAITGELFF
j_call: TRBJ2-1; v_call: TRBV28; cdr3_aa: CASSLLEGWSNEQFF
j_call: TRBJ1-6; v_call: TRBV4-2; cdr3_aa: CASSQETGTGGSPLHF
j_call: TRBJ1-6; v_call: TRBV6-1; cdr3_aa: CASSPRTGSPLHF
j_call: TRBJ2-7; v_call: TRBV20-1; cdr3_aa: CSARDLRGSSSYEQYF
j_call: TRBJ2-3; v_call: TRBV6-5; cdr3_aa: CASSYERGTQYF
j_call: TRBJ2-7; v_call: TRBV4-2; cdr3_aa: CASSQASGQNSYEQYF